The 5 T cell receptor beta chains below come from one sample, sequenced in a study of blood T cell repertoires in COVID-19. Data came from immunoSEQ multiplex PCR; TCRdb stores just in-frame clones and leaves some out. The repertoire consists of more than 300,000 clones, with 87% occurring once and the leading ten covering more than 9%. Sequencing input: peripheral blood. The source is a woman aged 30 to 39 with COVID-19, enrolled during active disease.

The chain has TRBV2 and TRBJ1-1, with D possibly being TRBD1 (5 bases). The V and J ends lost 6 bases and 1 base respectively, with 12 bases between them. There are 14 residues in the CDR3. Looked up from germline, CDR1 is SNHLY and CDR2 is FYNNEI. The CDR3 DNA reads TGTGCCAGCAGGGGTGACAGCGAGAACACTGAAGCTTTCTTT. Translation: CASRGDSENTEAFF.

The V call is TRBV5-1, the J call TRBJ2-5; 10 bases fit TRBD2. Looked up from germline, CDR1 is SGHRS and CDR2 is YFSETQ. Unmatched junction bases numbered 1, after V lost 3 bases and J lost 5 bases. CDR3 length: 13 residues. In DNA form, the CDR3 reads TGCGCCAGCAGCTATAGCGGGAGGGAGACCCAGTACTTC. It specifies CASSYSGRETQYF.

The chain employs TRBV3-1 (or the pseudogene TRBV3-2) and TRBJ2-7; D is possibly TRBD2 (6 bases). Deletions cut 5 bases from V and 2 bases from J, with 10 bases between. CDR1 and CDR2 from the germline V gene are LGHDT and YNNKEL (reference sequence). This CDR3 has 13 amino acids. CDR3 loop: CASSFRRAYEQYF. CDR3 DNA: TGTGCCAGCAGCTTTCGGAGGGCCTACGAGCAGTACTTC.

DNA of the CDR3: TGTGCCAGCAGTTACTCCGGAGGGGTGGATTCACCCCTCCACTTT. This sequence encodes CASSYSGGVDSPLHF. This chain connects TRBV6-6 to TRBJ1-6, with a possible D match to TRBD1 (5 bases). V lost 0 bases and J 8 bases, leaving 11 bases between the germline ends. The CDR3 spans 15 residues. CDR1 is MNHNY and CDR2 is SVGAGI in the germline V gene (reference sequence).

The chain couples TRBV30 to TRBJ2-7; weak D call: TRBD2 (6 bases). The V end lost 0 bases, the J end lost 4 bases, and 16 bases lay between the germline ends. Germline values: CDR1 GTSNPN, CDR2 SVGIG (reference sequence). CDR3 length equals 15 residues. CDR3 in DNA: TGTGCCTGGAGTGTAAACTCAGGACTACCATACGAGCAGTACTTC. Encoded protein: CAWSVNSGLPYEQYF.